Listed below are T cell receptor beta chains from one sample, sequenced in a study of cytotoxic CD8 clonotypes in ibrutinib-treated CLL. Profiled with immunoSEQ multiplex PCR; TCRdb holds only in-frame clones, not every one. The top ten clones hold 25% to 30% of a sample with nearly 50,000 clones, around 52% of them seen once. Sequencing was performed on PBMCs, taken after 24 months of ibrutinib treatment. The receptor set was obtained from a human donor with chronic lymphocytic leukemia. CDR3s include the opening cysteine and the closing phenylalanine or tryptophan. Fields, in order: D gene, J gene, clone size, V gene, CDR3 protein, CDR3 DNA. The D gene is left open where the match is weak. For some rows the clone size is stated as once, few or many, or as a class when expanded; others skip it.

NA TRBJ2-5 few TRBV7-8 CASSLEAYPEETQYF TGTGCCAGCAGCTTAGAGGCCTATCCTGAAGAGACCCAGTACTTC
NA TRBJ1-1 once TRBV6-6 CASSYSDGGTEAFF TGTGCCAGCAGTTACTCGGATGGGGGCACTGAAGCTTTCTTT
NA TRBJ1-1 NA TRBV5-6 CASIPLQGRGGTEAFF TGTGCCAGCATCCCCCTACAGGGTAGAGGGGGCACTGAAGCTTTCTTT
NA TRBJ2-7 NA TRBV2 CASSGNNYEQYF TGTGCCAGCAGTGGAAACAACTACGAGCAGTACTTC
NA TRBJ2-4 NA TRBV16 CASGEGAKNIQYF TGTGCCAGCGGCGAAGGGGCCAAAAACATTCAGTACTTC
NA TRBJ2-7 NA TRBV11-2 CASSLQDGSYEQYF TGTGCCAGCAGCTTACAGGACGGCTCCTACGAGCAGTACTTC
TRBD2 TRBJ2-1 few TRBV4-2 CASSLAGGDEQFF TGTGCCAGCAGCCTCGCGGGGGGTGATGAGCAGTTCTTC
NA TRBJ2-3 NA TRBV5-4 CASSLRTVGFAYTQYF TGTGCCAGCAGCTTACGGACAGTAGGGTTTGCGTATACGCAGTATTTT
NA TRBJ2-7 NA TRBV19 CASSIAGDLIDEQYF TGTGCCAGTAGTATAGCGGGGGACTTAATCGACGAGCAGTACTTC
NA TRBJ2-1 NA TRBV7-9 CASSGSSYNEQFF TGTGCCAGCTCGGGGAGCTCCTACAATGAGCAGTTCTTC
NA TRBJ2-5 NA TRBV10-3 CATRSGETQYF TGTGCCACCAGAAGCGGTGAGACCCAGTACTTC
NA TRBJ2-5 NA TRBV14 CASSPARETQYF TGTGCCAGCAGCCCCGCGCGGGAGACCCAGTACTTC
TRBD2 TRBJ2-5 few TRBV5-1 CASRAGQETQYF TGCGCCAGCAGAGCGGGACAAGAGACCCAGTACTTC
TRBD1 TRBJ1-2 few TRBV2 CASSVDREDGYTF TGTGCCAGCAGTGTTGACAGGGAGGATGGCTACACCTTC
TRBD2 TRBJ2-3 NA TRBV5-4 CASSLLSGGAGTDTQYF TGTGCCAGCAGCTTGCTGAGCGGGGGGGCGGGCACAGATACGCAGTATTTT
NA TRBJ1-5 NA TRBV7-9 CASSLAREGQPQHF TGTGCCAGCAGCTTAGCGAGGGAGGGTCAGCCCCAGCATTTT
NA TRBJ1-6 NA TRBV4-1 CASSQEGSSYNSPLHF TGCGCCAGCAGCCAAGAAGGAAGCTCCTATAATTCACCCCTCCACTTT
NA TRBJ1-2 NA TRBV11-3 CASSETGNYGYTF TGTGCCAGCAGCGAGACGGGGAACTATGGCTACACCTTC
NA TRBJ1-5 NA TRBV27 CASSFGGVQHF TGTGCCAGCAGTTTCGGGGGGGTCCAGCATTTT
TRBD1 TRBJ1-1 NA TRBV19 CASTWTGTTEAFF TGTGCCAGTACCTGGACAGGGACCACTGAAGCTTTCTTT
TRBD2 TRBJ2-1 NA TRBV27 CASSFLAGGEQFF TGTGCCAGCAGTTTCTTAGCGGGGGGTGAGCAGTTCTTC
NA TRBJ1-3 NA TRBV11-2 CASTPGPATRGNTIYF TGTGCCAGCACCCCGGGGCCTGCCACCCGGGGAAACACCATATATTTT
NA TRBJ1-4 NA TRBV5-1 CASSLEVSVGRRTNEKLFF TGCGCCAGCAGCTTGGAGGTTTCGGTCGGTCGGAGGACTAATGAAAAACTGTTTTTT